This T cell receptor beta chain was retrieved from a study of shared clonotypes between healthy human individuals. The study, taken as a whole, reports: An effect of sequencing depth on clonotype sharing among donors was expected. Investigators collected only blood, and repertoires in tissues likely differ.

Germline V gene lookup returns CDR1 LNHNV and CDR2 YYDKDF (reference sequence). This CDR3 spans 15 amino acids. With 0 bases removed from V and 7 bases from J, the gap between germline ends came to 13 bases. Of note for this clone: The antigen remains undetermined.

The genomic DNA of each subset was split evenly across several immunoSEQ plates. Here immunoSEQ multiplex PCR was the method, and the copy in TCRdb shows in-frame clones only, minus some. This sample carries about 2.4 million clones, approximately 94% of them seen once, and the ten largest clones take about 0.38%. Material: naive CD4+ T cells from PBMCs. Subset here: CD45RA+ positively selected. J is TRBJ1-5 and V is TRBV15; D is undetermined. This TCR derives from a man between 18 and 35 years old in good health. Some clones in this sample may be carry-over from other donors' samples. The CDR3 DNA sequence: TGTGCCACCAGCAGAGATCTTTCGGGGAACCAGCCCCAGCATTTT. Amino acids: CATSRDLSGNQPQHF.